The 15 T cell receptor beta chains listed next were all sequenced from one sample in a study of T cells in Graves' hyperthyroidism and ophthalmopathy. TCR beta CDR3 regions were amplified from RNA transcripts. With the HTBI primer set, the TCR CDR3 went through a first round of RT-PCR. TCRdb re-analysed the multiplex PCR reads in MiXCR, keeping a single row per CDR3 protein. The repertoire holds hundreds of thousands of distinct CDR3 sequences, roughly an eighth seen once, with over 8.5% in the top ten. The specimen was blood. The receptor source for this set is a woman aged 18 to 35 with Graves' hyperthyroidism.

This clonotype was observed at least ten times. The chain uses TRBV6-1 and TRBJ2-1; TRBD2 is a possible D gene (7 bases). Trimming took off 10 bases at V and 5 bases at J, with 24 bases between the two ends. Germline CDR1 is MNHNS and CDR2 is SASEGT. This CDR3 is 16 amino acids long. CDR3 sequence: CATLLAPGGFNNEQFF. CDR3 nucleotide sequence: TGTGCCACCCTCCTAGCGCCGGGGGGCTTTAACAATGAGCAGTTCTTC.

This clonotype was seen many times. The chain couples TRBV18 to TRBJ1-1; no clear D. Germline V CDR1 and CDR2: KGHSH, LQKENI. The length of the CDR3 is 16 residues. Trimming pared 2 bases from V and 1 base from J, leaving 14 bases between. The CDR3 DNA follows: TGTGCCAGCTCACCAATCGGAAGGGAGTCGAACACTGAAGCTTTCTTT. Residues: CASSPIGRESNTEAFF.

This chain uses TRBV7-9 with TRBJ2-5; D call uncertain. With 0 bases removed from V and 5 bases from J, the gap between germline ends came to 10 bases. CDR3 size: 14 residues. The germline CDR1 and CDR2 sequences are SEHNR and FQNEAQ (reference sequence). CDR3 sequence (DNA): TGTGCCAGCAGCTTAGCATCCGGCCCGGAGACCCAGTACTTC. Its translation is CASSLASGPETQYF.

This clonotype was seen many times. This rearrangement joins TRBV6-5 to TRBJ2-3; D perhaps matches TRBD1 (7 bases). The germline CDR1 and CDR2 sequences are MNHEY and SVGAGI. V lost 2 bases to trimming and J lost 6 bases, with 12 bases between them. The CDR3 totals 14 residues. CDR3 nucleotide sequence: TGTGCCAGCAGTTACGGGTCAGGGGGGGATACGCAGTATTTT. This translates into CASSYGSGGDTQYF.

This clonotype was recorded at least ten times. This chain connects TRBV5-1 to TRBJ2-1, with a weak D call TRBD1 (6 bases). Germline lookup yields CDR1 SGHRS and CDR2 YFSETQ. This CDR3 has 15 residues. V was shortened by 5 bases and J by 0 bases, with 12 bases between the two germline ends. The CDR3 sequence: CASRNTGSSYNEQFF. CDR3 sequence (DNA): TGCGCCAGCAGAAATACAGGGTCCTCCTACAATGAGCAGTTCTTC.

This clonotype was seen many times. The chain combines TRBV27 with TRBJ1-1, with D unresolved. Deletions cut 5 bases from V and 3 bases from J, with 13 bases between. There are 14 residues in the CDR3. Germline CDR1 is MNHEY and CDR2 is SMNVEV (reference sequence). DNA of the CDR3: TGTGCCAGCAGTAGGGCCCAAACATACACTGAAGCTTTCTTT. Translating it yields CASSRAQTYTEAFF.

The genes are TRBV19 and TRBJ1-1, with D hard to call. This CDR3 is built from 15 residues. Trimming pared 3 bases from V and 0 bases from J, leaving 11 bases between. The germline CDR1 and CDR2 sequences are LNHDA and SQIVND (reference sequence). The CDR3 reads CASSMGYTMNTEAFF. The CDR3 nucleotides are TGTGCCAGTAGTATGGGTTACACTATGAACACTGAAGCTTTCTTT.

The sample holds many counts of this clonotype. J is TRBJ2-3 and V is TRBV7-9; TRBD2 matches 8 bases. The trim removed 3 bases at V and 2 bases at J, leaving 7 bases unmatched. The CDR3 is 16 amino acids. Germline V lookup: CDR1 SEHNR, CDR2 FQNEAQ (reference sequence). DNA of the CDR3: TGTGCCAGCAGCTTTCTACTAGCGGAAAACACAGATACGCAGTATTTT. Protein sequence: CASSFLLAENTDTQYF.

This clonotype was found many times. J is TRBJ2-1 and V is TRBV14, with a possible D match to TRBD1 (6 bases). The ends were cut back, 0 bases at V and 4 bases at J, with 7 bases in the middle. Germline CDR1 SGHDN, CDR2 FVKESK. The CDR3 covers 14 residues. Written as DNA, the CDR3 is TGTGCCAGCAGCCAAGAGGGGACATACAATGAGCAGTTCTTC. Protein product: CASSQEGTYNEQFF. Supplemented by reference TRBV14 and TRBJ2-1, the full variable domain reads EAGVTQFPSHSVIEKGQTVTLRCDPISGHDNLYWYRRVMGKEIKFLLHFVKESKQDESGMPNNRFLAERTGGTYSTLKVQPAELEDSGVYFCASSQEGTYNEQFFGPGTRLTVL.

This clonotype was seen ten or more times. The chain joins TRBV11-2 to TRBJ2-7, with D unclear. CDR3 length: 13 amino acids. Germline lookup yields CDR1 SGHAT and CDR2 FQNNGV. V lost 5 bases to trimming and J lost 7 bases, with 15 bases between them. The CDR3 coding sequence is TGTGCCAGCAGCGGAGACGGTCCTTTGGAGCAGTACTTC. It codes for CASSGDGPLEQYF.

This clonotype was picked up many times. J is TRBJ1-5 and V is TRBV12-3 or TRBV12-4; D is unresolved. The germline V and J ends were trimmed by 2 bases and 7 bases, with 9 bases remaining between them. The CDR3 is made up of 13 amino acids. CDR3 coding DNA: TGTGCCAGCAGTTTATCTCTCAGCCAGCCCCAGCATTTT. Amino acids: CASSLSLSQPQHF.

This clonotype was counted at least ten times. This chain's CDR3 is CASSLGQPSNYGYTF. The CDR3 bases are TGTGCCAGCAGCTTAGGACAGCCATCTAACTATGGCTACACCTTC. The V gene is TRBV7-9, the J gene TRBJ1-2, with D possibly being TRBD1 (5 bases). V lost 1 base to trimming and J lost 0 bases, with 9 bases between them. Germline values: CDR1 SEHNR, CDR2 FQNEAQ (reference sequence). The CDR3 has 15 amino acids.

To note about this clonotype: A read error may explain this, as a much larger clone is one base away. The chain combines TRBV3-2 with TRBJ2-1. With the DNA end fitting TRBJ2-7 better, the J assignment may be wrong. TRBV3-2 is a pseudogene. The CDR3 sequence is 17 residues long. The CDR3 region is CASSQVKREPSYNEQYF. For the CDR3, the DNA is TGTGCCAGCAGCCAAGTTAAGCGGGAGCCTTCCTACAATGAGCAGTACTTC.

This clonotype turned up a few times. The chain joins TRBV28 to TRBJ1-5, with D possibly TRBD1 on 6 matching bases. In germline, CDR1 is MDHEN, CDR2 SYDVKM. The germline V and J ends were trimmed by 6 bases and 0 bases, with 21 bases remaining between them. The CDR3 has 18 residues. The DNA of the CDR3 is TGTGCCAGCAGGCAATACAAGGGAAGGGGGTATAGCAATCAGCCCCAGCATTTT. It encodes CASRQYKGRGYSNQPQHF.

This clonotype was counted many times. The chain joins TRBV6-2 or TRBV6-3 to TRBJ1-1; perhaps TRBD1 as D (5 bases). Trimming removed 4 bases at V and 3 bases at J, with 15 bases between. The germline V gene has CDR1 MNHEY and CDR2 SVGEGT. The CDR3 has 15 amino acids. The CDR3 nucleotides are TGTGCCAGCAGTTCCCTTAGGGCGGGGGACACTGAAGCTTTCTTT. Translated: CASSSLRAGDTEAFF.